This T cell receptor (beta chain) was identified during a study of blood T cell repertoires in COVID-19. This clone was seen just once. Sequencing used immunoSEQ multiplex PCR; TCRdb keeps in-frame clones, though not all of them. The sample lists around 100,000 clones; about 86% were seen once. Individuals drawn from about two dozen US areas were roughly 18 to 100 years old. In Cohort 3, a recovered donor had either two negative PCRs, clearance, or symptom resolution. Sample: PBMCs or T cells enriched from blood (not recorded which). This clonotype was sampled from a woman in her fifties or sixties who had recovered from COVID-19.

The CDR3 sequence is CASRKGGGLETQYF. CDR3 nucleotides: TGTGCCAGCAGGAAGGGAGGAGGCCTTGAGACCCAGTACTTC. The chain combines TRBV2 with TRBJ2-5, with a weak D call TRBD2 (6 bases). This CDR3 comprises 14 residues. Per germline, CDR1 SNHLY and CDR2 FYNNEI. The V and J ends lost 6 bases and 5 bases respectively, with 16 bases between them.